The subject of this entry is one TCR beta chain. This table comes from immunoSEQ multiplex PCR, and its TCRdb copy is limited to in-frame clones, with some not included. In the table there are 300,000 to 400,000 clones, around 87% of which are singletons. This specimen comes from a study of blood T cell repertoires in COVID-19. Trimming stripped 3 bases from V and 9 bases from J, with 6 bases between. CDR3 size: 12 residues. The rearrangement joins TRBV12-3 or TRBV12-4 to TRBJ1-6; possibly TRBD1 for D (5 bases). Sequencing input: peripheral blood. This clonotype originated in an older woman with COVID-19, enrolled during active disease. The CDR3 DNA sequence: TGTGCCAGCAGTTTGGGGGGTTCACCCCTCCACTTT. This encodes CASSLGGSPLHF.